This T cell receptor beta chain was retrieved from a study of CD8 T cells in ankylosing spondylitis. This clonotype was seen ten or more times. Between the trimmed V and J ends, which lost 3 bases and 4 bases, there was a span of 4 bases. This CDR3 has 12 residues. Germline-derived CDR1 and CDR2 are LGHDT and YNNKEL (reference sequence). TCRdb fed the 5' RACE reads into MiXCR, producing one record per CDR3 protein. Of about 69,000 distinct CDR3 sequences listed, roughly 5% are singletons. The sample comprised blood, either unsorted or a sorted T cell fraction (not recorded which). The chain is built from TRBV3-1 and TRBJ1-3; D call uncertain. The clonotype was recovered from a male donor with ankylosing spondylitis or in good health (not recorded which). In DNA form, the CDR3 reads TGTGCCAGCAGCCAGGACGGAAACACCATATATTTT. Its translation is CASSQDGNTIYF.